The 14 T cell receptor beta chains listed next were all sequenced from one sample in a study of cytomegalovirus exposure and HLA in healthy donors. Vbeta (60) and Jbeta (13) primers were used in the PCR. Assay: immunoSEQ multiplex PCR; the TCRdb copy retains only in-frame clones and omits some. The profile shows approximately 200,000 clones, more than 60% of them singletons. What was sequenced was PBMCs. The receptors here all came from a man aged 35 to 55 in good health and CMV-seronegative.

The genes are TRBV7-6 and TRBJ1-1; TRBD1 matches 8 bases. The V segment lost 4 bases and the J segment 5 bases; nucleotides outside the gene matches: 6. There are 14 residues in the CDR3. Germline assignment: CDR1 SGHVS and CDR2 FNYEAQ. CDR3 residues: CASSSGGPWTEAFF. The CDR3 bases are TGTGCCAGCAGCTCAGGGGGCCCGTGGACTGAAGCTTTCTTT.

This chain links TRBV9 with TRBJ2-3; D is ambiguous. Germline V lookup: CDR1 SGDLS, CDR2 YYNGEE. Trimming left V 2 bases short and J 6 bases short, with 13 bases between. This CDR3 is built from 14 residues. In DNA form, the CDR3 reads TGTGCCAGCAGCGTGGGTAACGAGGCGGATACGCAGTATTTT. It encodes CASSVGNEADTQYF.

The V call is TRBV4-1, the J call TRBJ2-1; D may be TRBD2 (5 bases). Germline CDR1 and CDR2: MGHRA and YSYEKL. This CDR3 comprises 16 residues. With 4 bases removed from V and 9 bases from J, the gap between germline ends came to 22 bases. Here the CDR3 reads CASSPPAVAKDAEQFF. DNA for the CDR3: TGCGCCAGCAGCCCCCCCGCGGTAGCGAAGGATGCTGAGCAGTTCTTC.

The chain carries TRBV21-1 and TRBJ1-2; the D segment call TRBD1 is taken from the table without a DNA check. TRBV21-1 is tagged as a pseudogene. CDR3 size: 14 residues. The CDR3 reads CARFPTGTPYGYTF. The CDR3 region has the DNA TGTGCCAGATTCCCGACCGGGACACCATATGGCTACACCTTC.

The J gene is TRBJ2-2, the V gene TRBV5-1, with TRBD2 identical over 10 bases. V gave up 4 bases and J gave up 4 bases; unmatched junction bases: 4. Germline CDR1 is SGHRS and CDR2 is YFSETQ. This CDR3 spans 15 amino acids. The CDR3 DNA reads as TGCGCCAGCAGCGTGAAGCGGGAGGGCACCGGGGAGCTGTTTTTT. This sequence encodes CASSVKREGTGELFF.

This chain connects TRBV2 to TRBJ2-2; 7 bases are shared with TRBD1. Looked up from germline, CDR1 is SNHLY and CDR2 is FYNNEI. The CDR3 is made up of 14 amino acids. Trimming took 4 bases from V and 6 from J; bases not matched to a gene: 5. CDR3: CASSVLGGSGELFF. Written as DNA, the CDR3 is TGTGCCAGCAGTGTACTAGGGGGCTCCGGGGAGCTGTTTTTT.

The chain joins TRBV6-1 to TRBJ1-5; no clear D gene. Germline CDR1 MNHNS, CDR2 SASEGT. The length of the CDR3 is 12 residues. V lost 4 bases and J lost 6, with 7 bases in between. The CDR3 bases are TGTGCCAGCAGTGTCCGGGGTCAGCCCCAGCATTTT. Translation gives CASSVRGQPQHF.

This chain connects TRBV6-1 to TRBJ1-2; D is possibly TRBD1 (6 bases). Germline CDR1 and CDR2: MNHNS and SASEGT. Trimming removed 7 bases at V and 7 bases at J, with 19 bases between. The CDR3 sequence is 14 residues long. CDR3 protein: CASTLRYRASGYTF. The CDR3 coding sequence is TGTGCCAGCACCCTAAGGTACAGGGCAAGTGGCTACACCTTC.

The chain carries TRBV18 and TRBJ1-1, with 9 bases identical to TRBD1. Germline trimming cut 4 bases from V and 4 bases from J; bases unmatched to any gene: 7. This CDR3 has 15 residues. Germline V gene sequence: CDR1 KGHSH, CDR2 LQKENI. This CDR3 is CASSQLTGGGTEAFF. CDR3 DNA: TGTGCCAGCTCACAACTAACAGGGGGCGGCACTGAAGCTTTCTTT. Combining the CDR3 with reference TRBV18 and TRBJ1-1 gives the whole variable domain NAGVMQNPRHLVRRRGQEARLRCSPMKGHSHVYWYRQLPEEGLKFMVYLQKENIIDESGMPKERFSAEFPKEGPSILRIQQVVRGDSAAYFCASSQLTGGGTEAFFGQGTRLTVV.

The J gene is TRBJ1-1, the V gene TRBV25-1; D remains unclear. Germline values: CDR1 MGHDK, CDR2 SYGVNS. V was pared by 5 bases and J by 5 bases, with 15 bases between. This CDR3 is built from 14 residues. In DNA form, the CDR3 reads TGTGCCAGCAGTACGGGTAGGTTTGGGACTGAAGCTTTCTTT. Translating it yields CASSTGRFGTEAFF.

V is TRBV5-1 and J is TRBJ2-2, with TRBD1 matching 7 bases. The V and J ends lost 4 bases and 1 base, in that order; junction bases with no gene match: 4. This CDR3 has 15 amino acids. Germline values: CDR1 SGHRS, CDR2 YFSETQ. In DNA, the CDR3 is TGCGCCAGCAGCCCGGGACAGTTGAACACCGGGGAGCTGTTTTTT. Translated, it gives CASSPGQLNTGELFF.

The rearrangement uses TRBV5-4 and TRBJ1-2; 9 nucleotides agree with TRBD1. The J segment lost 2 bases and the V segment lost 5 bases, leaving 10 bases of the junction unmatched. This CDR3 region has 16 residues. Germline V gene lookup returns CDR1 SGHNT and CDR2 YYREEE (reference sequence). CDR3 in amino acids: CASSSNGQGFNYGYTF. The CDR3 DNA sequence: TGTGCCAGCAGTTCTAATGGACAGGGGTTCAACTATGGCTACACCTTC. The full variable domain, its missing parts supplied by reference TRBV5-4 and TRBJ1-2, is ETGVTQSPTHLIKTRGQQVTLRCSSQSGHNTVSWYQQALGQGPQFIFQYYREEENGRGNFPPRFSGLQFPNYSSELNVNALELDDSALYLCASSSNGQGFNYGYTFGSGTRLTVV.

The chain uses TRBV30 and TRBJ2-1, with TRBD2 matching over 16 bases. Germline V lookup: CDR1 GTSNPN, CDR2 SVGIG (reference sequence). J gave up 4 bases and V 5 bases, and 11 bases lay outside the gene matches. This CDR3 spans 18 amino acids. CDR3 bases: TGTGCCTGGTCTAAACCGGGACTAGCGGGAGGGGGTTACAATGAGCAGTTCTTC. It codes for CAWSKPGLAGGGYNEQFF.

There are a few counts of this clone. The CDR3 here is CASYKWRGGTGNTIYF. CDR3 nucleotides: TGTGCCAGCTATAAATGGAGGGGAGGAACTGGAAACACCATATATTTT. The chain links TRBV5-4 to TRBJ1-3; D possibly corresponds to TRBD1 (5 bases). From germline, CDR1 is SGHNT and CDR2 YYREEE (reference sequence). V lost 7 bases to trimming and J lost 2 bases, with 19 bases between them. This CDR3 is built from 16 residues.